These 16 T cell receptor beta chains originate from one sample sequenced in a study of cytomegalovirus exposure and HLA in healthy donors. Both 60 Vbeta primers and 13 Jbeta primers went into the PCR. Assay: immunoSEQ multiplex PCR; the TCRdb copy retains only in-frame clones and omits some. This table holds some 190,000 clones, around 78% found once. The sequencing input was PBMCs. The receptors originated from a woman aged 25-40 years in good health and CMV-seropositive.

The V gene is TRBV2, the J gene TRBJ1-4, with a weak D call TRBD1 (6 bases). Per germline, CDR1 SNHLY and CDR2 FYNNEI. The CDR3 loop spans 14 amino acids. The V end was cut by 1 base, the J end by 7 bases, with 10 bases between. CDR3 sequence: CASSEGQGPEKLFF. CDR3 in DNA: TGTGCCAGCAGTGAAGGGCAGGGGCCTGAAAAACTGTTTTTT.

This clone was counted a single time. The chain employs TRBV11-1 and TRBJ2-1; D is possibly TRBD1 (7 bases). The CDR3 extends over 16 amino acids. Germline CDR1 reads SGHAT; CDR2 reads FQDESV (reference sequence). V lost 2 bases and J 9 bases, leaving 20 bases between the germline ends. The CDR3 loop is CASSLLGGPGGSEQFF. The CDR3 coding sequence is TGTGCCAGCAGCTTATTGGGGGGACCAGGGGGTAGTGAGCAGTTCTTC.

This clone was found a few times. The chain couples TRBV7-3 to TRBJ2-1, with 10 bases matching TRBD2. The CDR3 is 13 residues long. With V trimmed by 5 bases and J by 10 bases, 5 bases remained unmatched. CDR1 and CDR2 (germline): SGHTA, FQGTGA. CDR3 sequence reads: CASSLVAGGEQFF. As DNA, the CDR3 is TGTGCCAGCAGCCTCGTAGCGGGAGGCGAGCAGTTCTTC.

The CDR3: CASSRDRVPFF. The CDR3 DNA reads as TGTGCCAGCAGCCGTGACAGGGTTCCGTTCTTC. The genes are TRBV5-8 and TRBJ2-1; 7 bases match TRBD1. Trimming cost V 4 bases and J 15 bases; bases outside gene matches: 7. CDR3 size: 11 residues. In germline, CDR1 is SGHTS, CDR2 YDEGEE.

CDR3 protein: CASSMRGHLNTEAFF. DNA for the CDR3: TGTGCCAGTAGTATGCGAGGACATTTGAACACTGAAGCTTTCTTT. This chain uses TRBV19 with TRBJ1-1, with D maybe TRBD1 (5 bases). V lost 3 bases, J lost 0 bases, and 11 bases lay in between. CDR3 length: 15 amino acids. The V gene's germline CDR1 is LNHDA and CDR2 SQIVND (reference sequence). Combining the CDR3 with reference TRBV19 and TRBJ1-1 gives the whole variable domain DGGITQSPKYLFRKEGQNVTLSCEQNLNHDAMYWYRQDPGQGLRLIYYSQIVNDFQKGDIAEGYSVSREKKESFPLTVTSAQKNPTAFYLCASSMRGHLNTEAFFGQGTRLTVV.

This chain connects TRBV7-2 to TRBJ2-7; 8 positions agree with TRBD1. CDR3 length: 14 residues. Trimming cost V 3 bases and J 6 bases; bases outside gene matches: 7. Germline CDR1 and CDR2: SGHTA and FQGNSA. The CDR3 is CASSFRQGRGEQYF. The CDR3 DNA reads TGTGCCAGCAGCTTCCGACAGGGGCGGGGCGAGCAGTACTTC. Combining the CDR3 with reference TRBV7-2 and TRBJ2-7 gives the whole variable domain GAGVSQSPSNKVTEKGKDVELRCDPISGHTALYWYRQSLGQGLEFLIYFQGNSAPDKSGLPSDRFSAERTGGSVSTLTIQRTQQEDSAVYLCASSFRQGRGEQYFGPGTRLTVT.

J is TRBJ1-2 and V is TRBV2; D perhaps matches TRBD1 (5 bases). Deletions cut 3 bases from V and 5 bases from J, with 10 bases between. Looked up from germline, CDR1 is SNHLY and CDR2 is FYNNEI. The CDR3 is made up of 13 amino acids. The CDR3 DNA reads TGTGCCAGCAGTGATAAGGCAGGGTATGGCTACACCTTC. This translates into CASSDKAGYGYTF.

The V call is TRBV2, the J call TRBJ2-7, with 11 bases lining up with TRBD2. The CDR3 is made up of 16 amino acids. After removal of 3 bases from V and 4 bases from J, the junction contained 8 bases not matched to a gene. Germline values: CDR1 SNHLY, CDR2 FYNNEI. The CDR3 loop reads CASSDAMTSGMYEQYF. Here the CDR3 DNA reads TGTGCCAGCAGTGACGCAATGACTAGCGGGATGTACGAGCAGTACTTC.

The CDR3 here is CASSQSDSNGYEQYF. CDR3 in DNA: TGCGCCAGCAGTCAGTCGGACAGTAACGGCTACGAGCAGTACTTC. V is TRBV23-1 and J is TRBJ2-5; possibly TRBD1 for D (6 bases). The end of the DNA aligns better with TRBJ2-7, so the J call may be wrong. TRBV23-1 is assigned to the ORF class and has an uncertain function. The CDR3 covers 15 residues.

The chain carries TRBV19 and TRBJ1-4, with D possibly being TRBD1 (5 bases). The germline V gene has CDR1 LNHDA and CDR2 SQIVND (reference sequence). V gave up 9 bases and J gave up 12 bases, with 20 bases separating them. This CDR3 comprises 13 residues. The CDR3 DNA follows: TGTGCCAGCAGAGGAACAGGCGAAGGGGAACTGTTTTTT. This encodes CASRGTGEGELFF.

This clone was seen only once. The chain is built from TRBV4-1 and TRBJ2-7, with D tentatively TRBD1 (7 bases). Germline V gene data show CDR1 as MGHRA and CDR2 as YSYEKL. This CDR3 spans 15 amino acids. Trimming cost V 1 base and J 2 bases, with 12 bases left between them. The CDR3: CASSQGPGGPYEQYF. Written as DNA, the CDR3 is TGCGCCAGCAGCCAAGGTCCAGGGGGGCCCTACGAGCAGTACTTC.

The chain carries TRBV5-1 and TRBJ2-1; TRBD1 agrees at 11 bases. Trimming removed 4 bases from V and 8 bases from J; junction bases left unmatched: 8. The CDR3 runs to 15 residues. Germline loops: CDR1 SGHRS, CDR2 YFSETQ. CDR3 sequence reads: CASSQRTGGLHEQFF. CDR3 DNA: TGCGCCAGCAGCCAACGGACAGGGGGCCTCCATGAGCAGTTCTTC.

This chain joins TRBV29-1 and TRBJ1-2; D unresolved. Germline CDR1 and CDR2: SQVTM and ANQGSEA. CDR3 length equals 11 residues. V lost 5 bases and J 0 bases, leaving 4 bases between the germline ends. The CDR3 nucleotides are TGCAGCGTTATATCTAACTATGGCTACACCTTC. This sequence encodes CSVISNYGYTF.

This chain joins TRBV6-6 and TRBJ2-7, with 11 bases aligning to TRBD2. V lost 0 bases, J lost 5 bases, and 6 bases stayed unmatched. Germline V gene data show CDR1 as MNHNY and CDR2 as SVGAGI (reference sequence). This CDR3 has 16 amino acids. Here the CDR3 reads CASSYSPLAGGDEQYF. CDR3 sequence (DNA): TGTGCCAGCAGTTACTCCCCCCTAGCGGGAGGAGACGAGCAGTACTTC.

Here the CDR3 DNA reads TGTGCCACCAATAACGGACAGGGAGCCGGGGAGCTGTTTTTT. Translation gives CATNNGQGAGELFF. The rearrangement joins TRBV6-1 to TRBJ2-2; 8 bases match TRBD1. This CDR3 spans 14 amino acids. V lost 10 bases and J lost 6; bases outside the gene matches: 10. CDR1 and CDR2 (germline): MNHNS, SASEGT.

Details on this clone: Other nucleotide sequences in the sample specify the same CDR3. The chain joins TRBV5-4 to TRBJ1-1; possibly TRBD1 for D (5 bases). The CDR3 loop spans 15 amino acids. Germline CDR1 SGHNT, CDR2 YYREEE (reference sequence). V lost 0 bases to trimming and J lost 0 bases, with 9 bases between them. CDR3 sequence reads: CASSLDRLMNTEAFF. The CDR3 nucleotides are TGTGCCAGCAGCTTGGACAGGCTCATGAACACTGAAGCTTTCTTT.